These 18 T cell receptor beta chains were sequenced from one sample in a study of radiotherapy plus CTLA-4 blockade in lung cancer. This table comes from immunoSEQ multiplex PCR, and its TCRdb copy is limited to in-frame clones, with some not included. The table records 90,000 or so clones, roughly 80% of them present only once. The material sequenced was peripheral blood, taken from a patient treated with radiotherapy plus ipilimumab. These receptors were taken from a human donor with non-small cell lung cancer who had stable disease on radiotherapy plus ipilimumab.

V and J are TRBV6-6 and TRBJ2-3, with TRBD2 as a possible D gene (6 bases). The CDR3 runs 15 residues. V lost 2 bases to trimming and J lost 6 bases, with 15 bases between them. From germline, CDR1 is MNHNY and CDR2 SVGAGI (reference sequence). The CDR3 bases are TGTGCCAGCAGTTACGACCTTTTTAGCGGCGATACGCAGTATTTT. Its protein product is CASSYDLFSGDTQYF.

The J gene is TRBJ1-5, the V gene TRBV6-1; D uncertain. V was shortened by 1 base and J by 8 bases, with 12 bases between the two germline ends. This CDR3 has 14 residues. Looked up from germline, CDR1 is MNHNS and CDR2 is SASEGT. CDR3 sequence (DNA): TGTGCCAGCAGTGAAGTCCGGGCGAGTGAGCCCCAGCATTTT. This sequence encodes CASSEVRASEPQHF.

This clone appeared a single time. The V call is TRBV25-1, the J call TRBJ1-5; 7 nucleotides agree with TRBD1. Trimming removed 3 bases from V and 0 bases from J; junction bases left unmatched: 5. The CDR3 loop spans 16 amino acids. Germline V gives CDR1 MGHDK, CDR2 SYGVNS. The DNA for the CDR3 is TGTGCCAGCAGTGATGGGGGACAGATTAGCAATCAGCCCCAGCATTTT. Protein product: CASSDGGQISNQPQHF.

The chain couples TRBV10-1 to TRBJ2-3, with D possibly being TRBD1 (5 bases). This CDR3 has 13 residues. The germline CDR1 and CDR2 sequences are WNHNN and SYGVQD (reference sequence). V was clipped by 9 bases and J by 3 bases, with 13 bases between them. The CDR3 bases are TGCGCCAGGGGGCTAGAGTCTACAGATACGCAGTATTTT. Translation gives CARGLESTDTQYF.

V gene TRBV19 combines with J gene TRBJ1-5; TRBD1 might be the D (6 bases). V dropped 5 bases and J dropped 4 bases, with 18 bases sitting between them. CDR1 is LNHDA and CDR2 is SQIVND in the germline V gene (reference sequence). This CDR3 comprises 16 residues. CDR3 coding DNA: TGTGCCAGTAGTCGCCCTCAGGGGCTTAGTAATCAGCCCCAGCATTTT. Encoded protein: CASSRPQGLSNQPQHF.

The V and J genes are TRBV7-2 and TRBJ2-5; D remains unclear. The germline V gene has CDR1 SGHTA and CDR2 FQGNSA. The CDR3 runs to 12 residues. V gave up 4 bases and J gave up 0 bases, with 3 bases separating them. CDR3 sequence: CASSSYQETQYF. The CDR3, as DNA: TGTGCCAGCAGCTCGTACCAAGAGACCCAGTACTTC.

The genes are TRBV21-1 and TRBJ1-5; TRBD1, the table's D call, lacks a check against the DNA. TRBV21-1 is a listed pseudogene. The CDR3 length is 18 residues. The DNA for the CDR3 is TGTGCCAGCAGCAAAGGGGTAAGGGGGAGTTGTAGCAATCAGCCCCAGCATTTT. This gives the protein CASSKGVRGSCSNQPQHF.

The rearrangement uses TRBV9 and TRBJ1-2; 9 nucleotides align to TRBD1. CDR1 and CDR2 from the germline V gene are SGDLS and YYNGEE. Trimming cost V 4 bases and J 8 bases; bases outside gene matches: 18. The CDR3 sequence is 17 residues long. In DNA form, the CDR3 reads TGTGCCAGCAGCTCCTTGGGACAGGGTCGGCTACCGGGGGGCTACACCTTC. It is translated as CASSSLGQGRLPGGYTF.

The chain recombines TRBV29-1 with TRBJ2-1; TRBD1 is a possible D gene (5 bases). Germline values: CDR1 SQVTM, CDR2 ANQGSEA. V lost 6 bases and J lost 3, with 12 bases in between. The CDR3 loop spans 13 amino acids. The CDR3 protein is CSVRASLYNEQFF. CDR3 DNA sequence: TGCAGCGTCAGGGCCTCCCTCTACAATGAGCAGTTCTTC.

This clone was seen only a few times. This rearrangement joins TRBV21-1 to TRBJ2-7; no DNA check was done on the table's D call, TRBD2. TRBV21-1 is a recognized pseudogene. This CDR3 is built from 17 residues. The CDR3 bases are TGTGCCAGCAGCGAAAGTACCCAGGACTACCCTATCTACGAGCAGTACTTC. Translation gives CASSESTQDYPIYEQYF.

V usage is TRBV5-1 and J usage is TRBJ1-2; tentatively, D is TRBD1 (5 bases). The CDR3 is 15 amino acids. Trimming removed 4 bases at V and 0 bases at J, with 13 bases between. Germline V gene data show CDR1 as SGHRS and CDR2 as YFSETQ. The CDR3: CASSIGTTTNYGYTF. CDR3 DNA sequence: TGCGCCAGCAGCATCGGGACGACTACTAACTATGGCTACACCTTC.

The rearrangement joins TRBV5-6 to TRBJ2-1; D is possibly TRBD2 (6 bases). CDR1 SGHDT and CDR2 YYEEEE come from the germline V gene. V was pared by 2 bases and J by 8 bases, with 8 bases between. CDR3 length equals 12 residues. CDR3 DNA: TGTGCCAGCAGCTTTTGGGGGGATGAGCAGTTCTTC. Protein product: CASSFWGDEQFF.

The chain employs TRBV11-2 and TRBJ1-4; the match to TRBD1 covers 10 bases. Per the germline V gene, CDR1 is SGHAT and CDR2 is FQNNGV. V lost 1 base to trimming and J lost 11 bases; unmatched junction nucleotides: 4. The CDR3 has 14 residues. The CDR3 loop reads CASSLGQGASKLFF. CDR3 coding DNA: TGTGCCAGCAGCTTAGGACAGGGGGCGAGTAAACTGTTTTTT.

This chain links TRBV14 with TRBJ1-2; the D is unclear. Trimming removed 3 bases at V and 0 bases at J, with 17 bases between. This CDR3 contains 17 residues. CDR1 is SGHDN, CDR2 FVKESK, per germline. The CDR3, as DNA: TGTGCCAGCAGCCATCCCGGGCAGGCCCTAGCTAACTATGGCTACACCTTC. Protein: CASSHPGQALANYGYTF.

Only one count was recorded for this clone. CDR3 residues: CASSLARLENSPLHF. For the CDR3, the DNA is TGTGCCAGCAGCTTAGCCCGACTAGAAAATTCACCCCTCCACTTT. This chain joins TRBV7-8 and TRBJ1-6; D is unresolved. The V and J ends lost 0 bases and 7 bases respectively, with 10 bases between them. CDR1 and CDR2 from the germline V gene are SGHVS and FQNEAQ. The length of the CDR3 is 15 residues.

The genes are TRBV28 and TRBJ2-2; D might be TRBD2 (5 bases). Germline lookup yields CDR1 MDHEN and CDR2 SYDVKM. Trimming took off 2 bases at V and 5 bases at J, with 12 bases between the two ends. The CDR3 runs to 15 residues. The CDR3, as DNA: TGTGCCAGCAGTTTAGGTGGGAGTGGGACCGGGGAGCTGTTTTTT. Its translation is CASSLGGSGTGELFF.

The chain links TRBV7-2 to TRBJ2-3, with 10 bases lining up with TRBD2. Germline V gene lookup returns CDR1 SGHTA and CDR2 FQGNSA. The CDR3 runs to 15 residues. Trimming took 7 bases from V and 1 from J; bases not matched to a gene: 5. CDR3 loop: CASTERGGRTDTQYF. The CDR3 region has the DNA TGTGCCAGCACAGAGCGGGGGGGCCGCACAGATACGCAGTATTTT.

The CDR3 bases are TGTGCCAGCAGCTTACAGCGGGGGGGCAGAAAGACCCAGTACTTC. Amino acid sequence: CASSLQRGGRKTQYF. The gene calls are TRBV7-2 and TRBJ2-5; 10 positions match TRBD2. Germline CDR1 and CDR2: SGHTA and FQGNSA. V gave up 2 bases and J gave up 6 bases; unmatched junction bases: 6. CDR3 length: 15 amino acids.